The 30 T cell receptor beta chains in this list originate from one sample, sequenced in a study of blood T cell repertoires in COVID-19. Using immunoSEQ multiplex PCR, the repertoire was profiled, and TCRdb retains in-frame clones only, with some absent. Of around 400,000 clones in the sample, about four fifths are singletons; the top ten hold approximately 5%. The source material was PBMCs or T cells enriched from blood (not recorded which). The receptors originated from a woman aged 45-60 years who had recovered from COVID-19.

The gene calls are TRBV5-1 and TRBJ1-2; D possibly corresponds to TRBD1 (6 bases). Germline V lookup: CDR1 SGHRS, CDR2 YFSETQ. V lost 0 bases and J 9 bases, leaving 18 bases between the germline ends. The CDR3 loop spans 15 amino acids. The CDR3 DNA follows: TGCGCCAGCAGCTTGGCGCACCCGACAGGAACTAGCTACACCTTC. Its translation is CASSLAHPTGTSYTF.

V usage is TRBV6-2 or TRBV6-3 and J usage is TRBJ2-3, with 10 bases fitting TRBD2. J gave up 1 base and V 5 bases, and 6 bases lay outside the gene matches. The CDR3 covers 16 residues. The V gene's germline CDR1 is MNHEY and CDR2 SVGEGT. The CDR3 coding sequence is TGTGCCAGCAGTCAGTGGACTAGCGGTGGCACAGATACGCAGTATTTT. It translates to CASSQWTSGGTDTQYF.

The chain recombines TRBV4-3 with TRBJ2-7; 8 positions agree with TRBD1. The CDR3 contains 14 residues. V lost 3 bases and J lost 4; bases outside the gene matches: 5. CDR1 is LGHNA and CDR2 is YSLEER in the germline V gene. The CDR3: CASSQNRGKYEQYF. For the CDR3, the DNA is TGCGCCAGCAGCCAGAACAGGGGGAAATACGAGCAGTACTTC.

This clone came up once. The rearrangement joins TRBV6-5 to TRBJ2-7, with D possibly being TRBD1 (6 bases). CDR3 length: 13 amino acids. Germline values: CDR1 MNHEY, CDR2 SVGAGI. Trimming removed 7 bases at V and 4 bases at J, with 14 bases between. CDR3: CASITPGTYEQYF. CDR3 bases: TGTGCCAGCATTACCCCCGGGACATACGAGCAGTACTTC.

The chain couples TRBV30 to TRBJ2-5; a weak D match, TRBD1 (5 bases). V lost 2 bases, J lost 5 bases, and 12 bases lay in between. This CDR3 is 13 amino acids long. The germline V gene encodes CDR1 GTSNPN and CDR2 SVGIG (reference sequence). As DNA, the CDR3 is TGTGCCTGGAGTAGGGGATCGTGGGAGACCCAGTACTTC. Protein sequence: CAWSRGSWETQYF.

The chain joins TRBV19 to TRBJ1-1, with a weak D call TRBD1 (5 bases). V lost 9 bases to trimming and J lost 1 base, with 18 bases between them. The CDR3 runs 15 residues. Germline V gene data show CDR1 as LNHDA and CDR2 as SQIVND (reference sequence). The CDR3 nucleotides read TGTGCCAGCCGGGGGTCTGGCGGTTGGAACACTGAAGCTTTCTTT. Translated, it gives CASRGSGGWNTEAFF.

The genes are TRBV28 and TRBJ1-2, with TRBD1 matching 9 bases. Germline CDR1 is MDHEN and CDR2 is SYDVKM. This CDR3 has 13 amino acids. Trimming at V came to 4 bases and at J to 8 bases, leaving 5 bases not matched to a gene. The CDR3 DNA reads TGTGCCAGCAGTTCAACTACAGGGGGCGGCTACACCTTC. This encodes CASSSTTGGGYTF.

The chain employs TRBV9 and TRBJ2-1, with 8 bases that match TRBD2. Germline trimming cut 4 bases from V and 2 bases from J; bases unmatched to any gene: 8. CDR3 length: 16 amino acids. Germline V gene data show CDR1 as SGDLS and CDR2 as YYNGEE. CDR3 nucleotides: TGTGCCAGCAGCCCATTATTAGCGGGGCCCTACAATGAGCAGTTCTTC. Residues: CASSPLLAGPYNEQFF. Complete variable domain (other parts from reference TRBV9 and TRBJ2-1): DSGVTQTPKHLITATGQRVTLRCSPRSGDLSVYWYQQSLDQGLQFLIQYYNGEERAKGNILERFSAQQFPDLHSELNLSSLELGDSALYFCASSPLLAGPYNEQFFGPGTRLTVL.

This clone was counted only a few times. DNA for the CDR3: TGTGCCTGGAGTGTAGGGGGAAACCAGTCACCCCTCCACTTT. It translates to CAWSVGGNQSPLHF. This chain links TRBV30 with TRBJ1-6; D might be TRBD1 (6 bases). V lost 0 bases and J lost 10, with 13 bases in between. Germline assignment: CDR1 GTSNPN and CDR2 SVGIG (reference sequence). The CDR3 is 14 residues long.

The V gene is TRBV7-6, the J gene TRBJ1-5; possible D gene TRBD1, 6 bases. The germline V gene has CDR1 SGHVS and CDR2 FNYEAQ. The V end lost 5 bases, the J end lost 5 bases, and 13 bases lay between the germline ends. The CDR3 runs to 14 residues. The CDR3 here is CASSPGQIDQPQHF. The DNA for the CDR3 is TGTGCCAGCAGCCCTGGACAGATAGATCAGCCCCAGCATTTT. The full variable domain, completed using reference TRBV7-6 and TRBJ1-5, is GAGVSQSPRYKVTKRGQDVALRCDPISGHVSLYWYRQALGQGPEFLTYFNYEAQQDKSGLPNDRFSAERPEGSISTLTIQRTEQRDSAMYRCASSPGQIDQPQHFGDGTRLSIL.

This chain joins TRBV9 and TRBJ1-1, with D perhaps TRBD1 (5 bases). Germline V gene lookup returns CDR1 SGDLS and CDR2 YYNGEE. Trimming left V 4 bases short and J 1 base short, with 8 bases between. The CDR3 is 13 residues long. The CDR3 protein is CASSRGGNTEAFF. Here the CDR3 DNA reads TGTGCCAGCAGCCGCGGGGGGAACACTGAAGCTTTCTTT.

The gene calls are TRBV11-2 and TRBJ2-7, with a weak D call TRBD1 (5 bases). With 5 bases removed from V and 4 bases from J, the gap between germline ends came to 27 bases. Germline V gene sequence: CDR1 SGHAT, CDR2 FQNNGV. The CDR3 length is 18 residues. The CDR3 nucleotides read TGTGCCAGCAGCCTTTCCGATACCACCCGGACAAGCTCTTACGAGCAGTACTTC. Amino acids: CASSLSDTTRTSSYEQYF.

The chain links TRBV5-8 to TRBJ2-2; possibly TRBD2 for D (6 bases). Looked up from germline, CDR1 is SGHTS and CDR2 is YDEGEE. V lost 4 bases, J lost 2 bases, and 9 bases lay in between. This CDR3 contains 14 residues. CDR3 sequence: CASSRRENTGELFF. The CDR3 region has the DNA TGTGCCAGCAGCCGGAGGGAAAACACCGGGGAGCTGTTTTTT.

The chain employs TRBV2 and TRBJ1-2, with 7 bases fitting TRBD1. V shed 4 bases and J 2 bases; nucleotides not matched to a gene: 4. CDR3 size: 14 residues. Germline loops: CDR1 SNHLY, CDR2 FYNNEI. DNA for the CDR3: TGTGCCAGCAGTGTAGACAGGGCCAACTATGGCTACACCTTC. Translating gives CASSVDRANYGYTF. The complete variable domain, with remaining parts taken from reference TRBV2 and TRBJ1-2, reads EPEVTQTPSHQVTQMGQEVILRCVPISNHLYFYWYRQILGQKVEFLVSFYNNEISEKSEIFDDQFSVERPDGSNFTLKIRSTKLEDSAMYFCASSVDRANYGYTFGSGTRLTVV.

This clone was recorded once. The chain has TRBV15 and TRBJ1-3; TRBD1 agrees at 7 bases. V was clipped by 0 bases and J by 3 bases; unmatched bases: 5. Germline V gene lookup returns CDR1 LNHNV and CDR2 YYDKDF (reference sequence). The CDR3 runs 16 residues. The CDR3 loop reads CATSRDQGGFGNTIYF. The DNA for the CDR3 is TGTGCCACCAGCAGAGATCAGGGGGGCTTTGGAAACACCATATATTTT.

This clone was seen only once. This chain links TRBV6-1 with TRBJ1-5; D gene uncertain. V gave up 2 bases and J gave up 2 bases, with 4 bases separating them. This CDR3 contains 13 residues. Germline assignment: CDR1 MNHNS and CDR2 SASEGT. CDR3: CASSELGNQPQHF. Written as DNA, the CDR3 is TGTGCCAGCAGTGAACTCGGCAATCAGCCCCAGCATTTT.

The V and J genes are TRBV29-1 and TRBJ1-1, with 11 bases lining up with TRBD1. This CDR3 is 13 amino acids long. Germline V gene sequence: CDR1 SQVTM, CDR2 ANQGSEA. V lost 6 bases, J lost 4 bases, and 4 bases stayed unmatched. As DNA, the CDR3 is TGCAGCGTATGGACAGGGGGCCGCACTGAAGCTTTCTTT. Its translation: CSVWTGGRTEAFF. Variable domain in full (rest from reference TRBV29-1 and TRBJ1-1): SAVISQKPSRDICQRGTSLTIQCQVDSQVTMMFWYRQQPGQSLTLIATANQGSEATYESGFVIDKFPISRPNLTFSTLTVSNMSPEDSSIYLCSVWTGGRTEAFFGQGTRLTVV.

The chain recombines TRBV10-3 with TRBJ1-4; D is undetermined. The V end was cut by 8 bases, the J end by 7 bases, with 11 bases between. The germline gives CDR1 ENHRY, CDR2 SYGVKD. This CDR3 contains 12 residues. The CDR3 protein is CAISAAGEKLFF. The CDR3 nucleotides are TGTGCCATCTCGGCCGCGGGTGAAAAACTGTTTTTT.

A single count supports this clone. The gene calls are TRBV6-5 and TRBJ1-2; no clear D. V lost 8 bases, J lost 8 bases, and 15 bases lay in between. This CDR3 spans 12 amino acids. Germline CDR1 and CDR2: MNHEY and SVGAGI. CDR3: CASGKGGRGYTF. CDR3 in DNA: TGTGCCAGCGGGAAGGGAGGGAGAGGCTACACCTTC.

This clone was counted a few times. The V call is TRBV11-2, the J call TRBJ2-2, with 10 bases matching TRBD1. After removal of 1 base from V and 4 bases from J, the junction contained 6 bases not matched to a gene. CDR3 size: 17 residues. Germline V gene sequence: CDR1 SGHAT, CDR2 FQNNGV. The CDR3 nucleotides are TGTGCCAGCAGCTTAGGCGACAGGGGGCGTCTCACCGGGGAGCTGTTTTTT. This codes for CASSLGDRGRLTGELFF.

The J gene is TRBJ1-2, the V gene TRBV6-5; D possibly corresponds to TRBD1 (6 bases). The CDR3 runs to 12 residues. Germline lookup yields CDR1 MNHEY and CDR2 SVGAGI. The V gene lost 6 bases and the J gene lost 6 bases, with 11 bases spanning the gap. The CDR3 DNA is TGTGCCAGCAGCCCAACAGGGAATGGCTACACCTTC. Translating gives CASSPTGNGYTF.

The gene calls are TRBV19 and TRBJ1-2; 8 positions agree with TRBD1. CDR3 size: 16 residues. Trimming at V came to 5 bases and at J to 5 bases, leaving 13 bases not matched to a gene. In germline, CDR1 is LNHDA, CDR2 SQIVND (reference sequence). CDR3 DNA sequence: TGTGCCAGTAGTGTATCGTCATGGCAGGGGGCTTATGGCTACACCTTC. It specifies CASSVSSWQGAYGYTF.

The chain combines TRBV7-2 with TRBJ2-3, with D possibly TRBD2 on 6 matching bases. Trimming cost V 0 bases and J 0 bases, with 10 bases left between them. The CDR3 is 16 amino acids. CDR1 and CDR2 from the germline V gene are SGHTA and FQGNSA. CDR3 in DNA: TGTGCCAGCAGCTTAGCTGGGGGACTTAGCACAGATACGCAGTATTTT. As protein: CASSLAGGLSTDTQYF.

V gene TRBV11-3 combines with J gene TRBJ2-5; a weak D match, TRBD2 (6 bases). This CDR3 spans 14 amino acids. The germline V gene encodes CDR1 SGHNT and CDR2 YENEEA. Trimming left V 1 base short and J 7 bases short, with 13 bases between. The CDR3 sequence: CASSLAGGAGTQYF. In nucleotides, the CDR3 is TGTGCCAGCAGCTTAGCTGGAGGGGCTGGGACCCAGTACTTC.

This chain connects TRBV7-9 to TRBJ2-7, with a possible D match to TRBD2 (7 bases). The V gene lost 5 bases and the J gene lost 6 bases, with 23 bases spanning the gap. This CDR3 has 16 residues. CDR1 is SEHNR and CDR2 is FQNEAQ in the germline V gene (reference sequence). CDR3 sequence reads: CASSPPGRGGNGEQYF. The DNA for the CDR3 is TGTGCCAGCAGCCCCCCGGGCCGCGGGGGCAACGGCGAGCAGTACTTC. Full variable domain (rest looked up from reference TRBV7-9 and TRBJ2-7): DTGVSQNPRHKITKRGQNVTFRCDPISEHNRLYWYRQTLGQGPEFLTYFQNEAQLEKSRLLSDRFSAERPKGSFSTLEIQRTEQGDSAMYLCASSPPGRGGNGEQYFGPGTRLTVT.

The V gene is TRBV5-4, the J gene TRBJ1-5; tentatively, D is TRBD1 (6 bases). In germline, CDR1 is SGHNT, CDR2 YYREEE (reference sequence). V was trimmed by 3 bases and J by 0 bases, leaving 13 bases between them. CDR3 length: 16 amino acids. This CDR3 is CASSSTGSYSNQPQHF. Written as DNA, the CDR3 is TGTGCCAGCAGCTCTACAGGGTCCTATAGCAATCAGCCCCAGCATTTT. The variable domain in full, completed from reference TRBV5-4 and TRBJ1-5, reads ETGVTQSPTHLIKTRGQQVTLRCSSQSGHNTVSWYQQALGQGPQFIFQYYREEENGRGNFPPRFSGLQFPNYSSELNVNALELDDSALYLCASSSTGSYSNQPQHFGDGTRLSIL.

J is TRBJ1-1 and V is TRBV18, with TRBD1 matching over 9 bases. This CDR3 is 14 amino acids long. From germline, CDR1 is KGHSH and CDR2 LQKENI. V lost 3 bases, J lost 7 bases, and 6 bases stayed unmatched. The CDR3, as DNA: TGTGCCAGCTCACCCGGACAGGGGCCGGTTGAAGCTTTCTTT. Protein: CASSPGQGPVEAFF.

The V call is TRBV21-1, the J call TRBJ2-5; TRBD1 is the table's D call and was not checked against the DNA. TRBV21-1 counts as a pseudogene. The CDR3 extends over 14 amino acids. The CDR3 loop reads CASSNVGLEETQYF. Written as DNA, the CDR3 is TGTGCCAGCAGCAACGTGGGGCTAGAGGAGACCCAGTACTTC.

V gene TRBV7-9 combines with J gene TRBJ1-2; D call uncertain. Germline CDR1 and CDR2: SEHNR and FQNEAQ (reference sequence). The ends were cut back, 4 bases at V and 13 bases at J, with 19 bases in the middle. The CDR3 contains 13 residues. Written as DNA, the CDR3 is TGTGCCAGCAGCTCCTCGTTCCGCCAGGTGACCACCTTC. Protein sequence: CASSSSFRQVTTF.

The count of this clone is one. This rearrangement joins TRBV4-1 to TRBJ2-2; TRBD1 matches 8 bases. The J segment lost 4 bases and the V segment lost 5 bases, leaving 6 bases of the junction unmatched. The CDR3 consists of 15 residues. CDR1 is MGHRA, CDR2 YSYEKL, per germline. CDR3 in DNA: TGCGCCAGCAGCAACATGGACAGGGCCACCGGGGAGCTGTTTTTT. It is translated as CASSNMDRATGELFF.